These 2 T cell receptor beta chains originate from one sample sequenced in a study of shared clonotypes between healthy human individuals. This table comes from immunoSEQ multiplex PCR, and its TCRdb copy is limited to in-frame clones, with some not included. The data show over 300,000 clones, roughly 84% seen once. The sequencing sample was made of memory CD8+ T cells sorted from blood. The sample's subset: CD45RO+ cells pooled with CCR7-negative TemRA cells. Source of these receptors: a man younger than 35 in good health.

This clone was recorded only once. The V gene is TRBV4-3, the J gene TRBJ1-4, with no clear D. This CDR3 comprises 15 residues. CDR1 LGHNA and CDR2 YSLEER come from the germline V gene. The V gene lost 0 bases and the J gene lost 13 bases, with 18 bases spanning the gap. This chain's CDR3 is CASSQDPGRTQILFF. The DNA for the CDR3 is TGCGCCAGCAGCCAAGATCCGGGCAGAACCCAGATACTGTTTTTT.

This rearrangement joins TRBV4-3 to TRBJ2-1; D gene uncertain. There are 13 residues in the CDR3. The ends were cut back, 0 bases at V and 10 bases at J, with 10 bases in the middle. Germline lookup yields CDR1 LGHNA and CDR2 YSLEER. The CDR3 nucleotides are TGCGCCAGCAGCCAAGACACGACGGGCGAGCAGTTCTTC. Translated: CASSQDTTGEQFF.